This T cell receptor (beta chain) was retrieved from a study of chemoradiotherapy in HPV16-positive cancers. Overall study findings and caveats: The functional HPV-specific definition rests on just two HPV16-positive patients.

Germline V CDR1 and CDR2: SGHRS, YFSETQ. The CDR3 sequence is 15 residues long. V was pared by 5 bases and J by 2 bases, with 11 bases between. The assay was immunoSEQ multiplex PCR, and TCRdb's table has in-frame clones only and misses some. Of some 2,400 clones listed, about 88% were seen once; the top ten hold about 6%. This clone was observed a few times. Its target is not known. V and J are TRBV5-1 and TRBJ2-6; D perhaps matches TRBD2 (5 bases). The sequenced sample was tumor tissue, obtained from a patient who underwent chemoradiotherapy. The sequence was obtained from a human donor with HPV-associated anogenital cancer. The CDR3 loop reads CASRVTGTGANVLTF. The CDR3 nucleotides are TGCGCCAGCAGGGTTACGGGGACTGGGGCCAACGTCCTGACTTTC.